Included here is one T cell receptor beta chain sequence, with context. Described time point: patch test 3, about 24 weeks after DPC sensitization. Noted treatment: therapeutic diphenylcyclopropenone sensitization with weekly scalp DPC. The V gene's germline CDR1 is MNHNS and CDR2 SASEGT. The CDR3 totals 14 residues. Trimming left V 11 bases short and J 2 bases short, with 19 bases between. These data belong to a study of human T cells and chemical hapten exposure. Study information: For the roughly 25-week duration of the study, patients were given weekly doses of diphenylcyclopropenone on the scalp.

Unique molecular identifiers were linked by the library to individual cDNA molecules. Under the authors' procedure: A per-sample median of about 100,000 TCRs was observed, with counts ranging from roughly 23,224 to 700,000. A single record per CDR3 protein comes from TCRdb applying MiXCR to the RACE reads. The V and J calls were determined by TCRdb, not by the authors. The sample contains more than 95,000 distinct CDR3 sequences, about 34% of which appear only once. The J gene is TRBJ2-7, the V gene TRBV6-1; no firm D call. The source was whole blood, collected in connection with sensitization to the hapten diphenylcyclopropenone (DPC). This receptor was obtained from a man aged 35 to 55 with alopecia areata. Some clones in this sample may be carry-over from other donors' samples. This chain's CDR3 is CALGARQGTYEQYF. In DNA form, the CDR3 reads TGTGCCTTGGGCGCCAGGCAAGGGACCTACGAGCAGTACTTC.